This entry concerns a single T cell receptor (beta chain). Antigen unknown. The germline gives CDR1 SQVTM, CDR2 ANQGSEA. V lost 6 bases and J lost 4, with 15 bases in between. This CDR3 contains 13 residues. Sample treatment: over 15 received Ad26.COV2.S at low or high dose, single or two shots; 5 received placebo; per-sample allocation not given. Sampling happened 63 days after the first vaccine or placebo injection. Libraries were prepared by immunoSEQ multiplex PCR; TCRdb keeps only in-frame clonotypes and omits some of them. Found here are about 470,000 clones, about 92% of them singletons; the top ten hold under 4.5%. This sample is drawn from a study of Ad26.COV2.S vaccination and SARS-CoV-2 variants. Overall study findings and caveats: The authors reported substantial breadth in spike-specific CD8+ and CD4+ T cell responses after vaccination. Researchers reported similar non-spike TCR breadth in vaccine and placebo recipients.

The sequencing here drew on peripheral blood, taken in a trial of Ad26.COV2.S vaccine versus placebo. This TCR derives from a person aged 18-65 years who received the Ad26.COV2.S COVID-19 vaccine or a placebo. This chain joins TRBV29-1 and TRBJ1-1; unclear D gene. The CDR3 spells CSVRRIFGTEAFF. The CDR3 nucleotides read TGCAGCGTCCGACGTATTTTCGGCACTGAAGCTTTCTTT. Full variable domain (outside the CDR3, taken from reference TRBV29-1 and TRBJ1-1): SAVISQKPSRDICQRGTSLTIQCQVDSQVTMMFWYRQQPGQSLTLIATANQGSEATYESGFVIDKFPISRPNLTFSTLTVSNMSPEDSSIYLCSVRRIFGTEAFFGQGTRLTVV.